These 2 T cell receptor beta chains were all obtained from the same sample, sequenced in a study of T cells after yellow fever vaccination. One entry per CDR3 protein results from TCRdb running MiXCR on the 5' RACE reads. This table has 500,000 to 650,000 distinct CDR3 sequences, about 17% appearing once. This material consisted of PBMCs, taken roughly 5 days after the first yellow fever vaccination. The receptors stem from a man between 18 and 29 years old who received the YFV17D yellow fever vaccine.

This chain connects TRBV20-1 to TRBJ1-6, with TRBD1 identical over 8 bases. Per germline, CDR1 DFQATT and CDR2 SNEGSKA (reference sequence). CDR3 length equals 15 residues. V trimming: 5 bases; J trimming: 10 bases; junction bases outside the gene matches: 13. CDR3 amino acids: CSASRTGRESSPLHF. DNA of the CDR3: TGCAGTGCTTCCCGGACAGGGAGGGAATCGTCACCCCTCCACTTT.

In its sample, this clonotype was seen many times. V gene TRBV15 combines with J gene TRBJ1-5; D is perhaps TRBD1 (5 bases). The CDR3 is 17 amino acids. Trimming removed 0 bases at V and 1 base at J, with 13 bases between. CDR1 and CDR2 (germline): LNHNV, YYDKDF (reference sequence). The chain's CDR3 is CATSRDFPGYSNQPQHF. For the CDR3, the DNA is TGTGCCACCAGCAGAGATTTCCCAGGGTACAGCAATCAGCCCCAGCATTTT.